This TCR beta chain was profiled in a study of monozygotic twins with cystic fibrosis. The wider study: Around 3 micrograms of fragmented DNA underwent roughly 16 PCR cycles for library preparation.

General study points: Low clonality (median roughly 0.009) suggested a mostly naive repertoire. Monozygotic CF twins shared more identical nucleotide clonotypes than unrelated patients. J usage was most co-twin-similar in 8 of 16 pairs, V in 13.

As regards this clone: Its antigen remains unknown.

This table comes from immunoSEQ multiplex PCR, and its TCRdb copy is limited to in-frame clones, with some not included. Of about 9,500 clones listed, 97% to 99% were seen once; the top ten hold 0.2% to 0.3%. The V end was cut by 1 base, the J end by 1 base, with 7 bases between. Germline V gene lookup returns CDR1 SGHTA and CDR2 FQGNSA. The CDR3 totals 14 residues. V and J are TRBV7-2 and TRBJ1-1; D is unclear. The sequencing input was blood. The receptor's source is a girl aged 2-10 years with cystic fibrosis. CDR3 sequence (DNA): TGTGCCAGCAGCTTAGTAGGCAGGAACACTGAAGCTTTCTTT. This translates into CASSLVGRNTEAFF.